The sequence of this T cell receptor beta chain was determined in a study of blood T cell repertoires in COVID-19. About the research overall: Acute and convalescent COVID-19 samples came from the United States, Italy and Spain. In each case, the material was cDNA or gDNA derived from T cells, B-cell-depleted T cells, or PBMCs.

All recovered Cohort 3 donors got two negative PCRs, got clearance, or saw symptom resolution. Methods used by the authors: By means of reference gene primer amplification, nucleated cell counts were estimated. Repertoires were generated with immunoSEQ multiplex PCR, while TCRdb's copy carries only in-frame clones and drops some. The V and J calls and clone size were taken over from that table, and D and trimming were inferred from the DNA. The sample consists of hundreds of thousands of clones, 87% of them appearing once. This clonotype originated in a woman in her forties who had recovered from COVID-19. The sequenced material came from PBMCs or T cells enriched from blood (not recorded which).

CDR3 coding DNA: TGTGCCAGCAGTTTGCGCGGGGGCACCGGGGAGCTGTTTTTT. Its translation is CASSLRGGTGELFF. V is TRBV6-2 or TRBV6-3 and J is TRBJ2-2, with TRBD2 matching 7 bases. The germline V gene encodes CDR1 MNHEY and CDR2 SVGEGT. The CDR3 consists of 14 residues. V lost 4 bases and J lost 4; bases outside the gene matches: 3.